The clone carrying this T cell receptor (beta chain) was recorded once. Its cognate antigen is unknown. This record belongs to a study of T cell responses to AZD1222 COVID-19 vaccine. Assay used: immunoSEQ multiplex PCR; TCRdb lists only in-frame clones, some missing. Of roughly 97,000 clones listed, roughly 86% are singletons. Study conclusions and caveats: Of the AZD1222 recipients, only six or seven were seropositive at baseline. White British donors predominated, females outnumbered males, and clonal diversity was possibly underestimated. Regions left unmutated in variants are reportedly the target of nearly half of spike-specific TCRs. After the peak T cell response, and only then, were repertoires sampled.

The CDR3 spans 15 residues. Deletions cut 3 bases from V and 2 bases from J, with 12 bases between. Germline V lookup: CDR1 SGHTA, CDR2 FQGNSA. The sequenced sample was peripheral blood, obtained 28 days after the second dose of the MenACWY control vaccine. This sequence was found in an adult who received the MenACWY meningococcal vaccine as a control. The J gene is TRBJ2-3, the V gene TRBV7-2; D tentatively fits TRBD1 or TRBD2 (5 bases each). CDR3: CASSLEDIPTDTQYF. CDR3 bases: TGTGCCAGCAGCTTGGAGGACATACCCACAGATACGCAGTATTTT.